The 16 T cell receptor delta chains given below trace back to one sample, sequenced in a study of Vδ1+ human thymocytes. Regarding the study as a whole: Thymic TRG and TRD repertoires appeared highly polyclonal, with Gaussian CDR3 length distributions.

Antigens of these TCRs are unknown. The template was reverse-transcribed extracted RNA. Pooled V-gene forward primers with one constant-region reverse primer generated the CDR3 amplicons by multiplex PCR. TCRdb re-called the multiplex PCR reads with CATT. This sample has tens of thousands of delta-chain clones, with about 14% found just once. Sequenced: Vdelta1+ gamma-delta thymocytes from the thymus. Subset defined: FACS-sorted CD3+ TCRalphabeta- TCRVdelta1+ TCRVdelta2- thymocytes. The receptor set was obtained from a girl in the first two years of life who had congenital heart surgery.

The chain is built from TRDV1 and TRDJ1, with D perhaps matching TRDD1 (5 bases). Germline lookup yields CDR1 TSWWSYY and CDR2 QGS. Deletions cut 2 bases from V and 4 bases from J, with 14 bases between. This CDR3 is built from 15 residues. The CDR3: CALGEGKSPVDKLIF. DNA for the CDR3: TGTGCTCTTGGGGAAGGGAAATCCCCCGTCGATAAACTCATCTTT.

This clone was counted only a few times. The chain combines TRDV1 with TRDJ1, with D unclear. The CDR3 has 14 amino acids. Trimming removed 0 bases at V and 1 base at J, with 6 bases between. The germline V gene has CDR1 TSWWSYY and CDR2 QGS. The CDR3 here is CALGELSRTDKLIF. The CDR3 DNA is TGTGCTCTTGGGGAACTAAGCCGCACCGATAAACTCATCTTT.

The chain links TRDV1 to TRDJ1; 11 nucleotides match TRDD3. J was trimmed by 10 bases and V by 1 base; bases with no gene match: 17. Germline V lookup: CDR1 TSWWSYY, CDR2 QGS. The CDR3 contains 18 residues. CDR3: CALGEPRFPSTGGYTLIF. The CDR3 DNA reads as TGTGCTCTTGGGGAACCCCGGTTCCCTTCTACTGGGGGATATACACTCATCTTT.

The V gene is TRDV1, the J gene TRDJ1, with 13 bases that match TRDD3. The V gene end was trimmed by 5 bases and the J gene end by 3 bases; junction bases not matched to a gene: 21. The CDR3 sequence is 21 residues long. Germline V gene data show CDR1 as TSWWSYY and CDR2 as QGS. The chain's CDR3 is CALGPPSYTGGYEGWADKLIF. For the CDR3, the DNA is TGTGCTCTTGGGCCTCCTTCCTACACTGGGGGATACGAAGGTTGGGCCGATAAACTCATCTTT.

This chain uses TRDV1 with TRDJ1, with D tentatively TRDD3 (6 bases). V lost 1 base and J 0 bases, leaving 9 bases between the germline ends. This CDR3 is built from 15 residues. Germline lookup yields CDR1 TSWWSYY and CDR2 QGS. The CDR3 is CALGERGTYTDKLIF. The CDR3 nucleotides read TGTGCTCTTGGGGAACGGGGGACGTACACCGATAAACTCATCTTT.

On this clone: This may be a read error, as it is one base from a much larger clone. The V gene is TRDV2, the J gene TRDJ1; 7 bases map to TRDD3. CDR3 length: 17 residues. Germline V gene data show CDR1 as GEAIGNYY and CDR2 as EKD. V shed 1 base, J shed 4 bases, and the junction held 14 bases outside the gene matches. The CDR3 DNA is TGTGCCTGTGACACGGCCTATACCGTACTGGGGCACGATAAACTCATCTTT. Its translation: CACDTAYTVLGHDKLIF.

In the case of this clone: It is unclear where the CDR3 begins or ends on the DNA, so no DNA is shown, and the CDR3 is as TCRdb lists it. V and J are TRAV29/DV5 and TRDJ1; the table's D call, TRDD3, has no DNA check behind it. The CDR3 is 22 amino acids in total, end residues counted. Germline-derived CDR1 and CDR2 are NSMFDY and ISSIKDK. This CDR3 reads CSVLLCSRHPSAGLGDRGKLIF.

The rearrangement uses TRDV1 and TRDJ1, with 10 bases aligning to TRDD3. Looked up from germline, CDR1 is TSWWSYY and CDR2 is QGS. The CDR3 sequence is 23 residues long. J was trimmed by 1 base and V by 2 bases; bases with no gene match: 25. This CDR3 is CALGEGLGLGDKSCLQSTDKLIF. The CDR3 DNA sequence: TGTGCTCTTGGGGAAGGTCTCGGGCTGGGGGATAAATCCTGCCTCCAGTCCACCGATAAACTCATCTTT.

The chain combines TRDV1 with TRDJ1, with D uncertain. The CDR3 runs to 15 residues. V shed 4 bases and J shed 9 bases, with 21 bases lying between them. From germline, CDR1 is TSWWSYY and CDR2 QGS. CDR3 in DNA: TGTGCTCTTGGGGGACATCCCTCACAAAAGCCAGAACTCATCTTT. Its translation is CALGGHPSQKPELIF.

This clone was seen a handful of times. The chain employs TRDV1 and TRDJ1; 8 bases match TRDD3. V shed 2 bases, J shed 4 bases, and the junction held 18 bases outside the gene matches. The CDR3 is 19 amino acids. Germline V gene data show CDR1 as TSWWSYY and CDR2 as QGS. The CDR3 is CALGESHRLGDTGGDKLIF. CDR3 coding DNA: TGTGCTCTTGGGGAATCCCATCGCCTCGGGGATACCGGGGGCGATAAACTCATCTTT.

This clone has more than one count but fewer than ten. The V and J genes are TRDV1 and TRDJ1; a possible D gene is TRDD1 (5 bases). Germline CDR1 reads TSWWSYY; CDR2 reads QGS. V lost 6 bases and J 1 base, leaving 24 bases between the germline ends. CDR3 length: 18 residues. The CDR3 protein is CALGPSRNPGLPTDKLIF. The CDR3 DNA follows: TGTGCTCTTGGCCCCAGTAGAAATCCGGGGCTACCCACCGATAAACTCATCTTT.

The V call is TRDV1, the J call TRDJ1; TRDD3 matches 7 bases. The CDR3 has 25 amino acids. With 2 bases clipped from V and 0 bases from J, the junction kept 33 bases outside the gene matches. Germline CDR1 is TSWWSYY and CDR2 is QGS. CDR3 DNA: TGTGCTCTTGGGGAAATTGGCCTTCGGATTCGCCACTATCTACCACTGGGGCATTACACCGATAAACTCATCTTT. It translates to CALGEIGLRIRHYLPLGHYTDKLIF.

This clone was found a few times. The V call is TRDV1, the J call TRDJ1, with a tentative D call TRDD3 (5 bases). The CDR3 length is 17 residues. With 0 bases removed from V and 0 bases from J, the gap between germline ends came to 14 bases. Germline CDR1 and CDR2: TSWWSYY and QGS. The CDR3 region is CALGELCTGEYTDKLIF. The CDR3 DNA reads TGTGCTCTTGGGGAACTATGTACCGGGGAATACACCGATAAACTCATCTTT.

The sample holds a few counts of this clone. This chain uses TRDV1 with TRDJ1; TRDD2 matches 9 bases. Germline values: CDR1 TSWWSYY, CDR2 QGS. The CDR3 covers 18 residues. V gave up 4 bases and J gave up 10 bases; unmatched junction bases: 22. CDR3 sequence reads: CALGGRTFLLRGSLVLIF. As DNA, the CDR3 is TGTGCTCTTGGGGGAAGAACCTTCCTACTTCGCGGGTCCCTAGTACTCATCTTT.

The rearrangement links TRDV1 to TRDJ1; D gene ambiguous. The germline V and J ends were trimmed by 7 bases and 3 bases, with 12 bases remaining between them. CDR1 is TSWWSYY, CDR2 QGS, per germline. CDR3 length: 13 amino acids. The CDR3 nucleotides are TGTGCTCTTGCAGGGGTGGGAGCCGATAAACTCATCTTT. Amino acid sequence: CALAGVGADKLIF.

The chain uses TRDV1 and TRDJ1, with TRDD3 identical over 13 bases. The CDR3 runs to 22 residues. Per germline, CDR1 TSWWSYY and CDR2 QGS. Losses at the gene ends were 0 bases for V and 6 bases for J; bases not matched to a gene: 22. CDR3 sequence: CALGELGFWTGGYAPWGYKLIF. Written as DNA, the CDR3 is TGTGCTCTTGGGGAACTTGGCTTTTGGACTGGGGGATACGCCCCGTGGGGATATAAACTCATCTTT.